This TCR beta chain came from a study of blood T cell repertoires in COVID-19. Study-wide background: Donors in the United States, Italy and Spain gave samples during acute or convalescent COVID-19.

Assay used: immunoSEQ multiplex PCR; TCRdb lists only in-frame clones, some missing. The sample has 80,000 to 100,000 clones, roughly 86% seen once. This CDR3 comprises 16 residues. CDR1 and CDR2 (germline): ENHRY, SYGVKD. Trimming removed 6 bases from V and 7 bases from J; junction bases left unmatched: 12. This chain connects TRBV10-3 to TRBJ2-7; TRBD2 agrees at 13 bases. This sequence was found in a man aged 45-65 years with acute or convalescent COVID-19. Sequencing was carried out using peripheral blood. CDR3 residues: CAISELGTSGTQEQYF. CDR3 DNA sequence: TGTGCCATCAGCGAATTGGGGACTAGCGGGACTCAGGAGCAGTACTTC.